These T cell receptor beta chains were read from a single sample in a study of T cell repertoires in cytomegalovirus infection. TCRdb re-analysed the reads in MiXCR, keeping a single row per CDR3 protein. Counted here are around 270,000 distinct CDR3 sequences, around 8.7% occurring once; the ten biggest clones make up roughly 16%. Source material: PBMCs. The origin of the receptors is a human donor in good health (CMV status not recorded). Some clones in this sample may be carry-over from other donors' samples. The CDR3 runs from the conserved cysteine through the conserved F or W. D genes are given only for firm matches. Rows may omit the clone size; those that give it use once, few, many or a size class.

TRBV6-6	-	-	TRBJ2-1	TGTGCCAGCAGATCGTGGGGCGGCGACAATGAGCAGTTCTTC	CASRSWGGDNEQFF
TRBV27	-	TRBD1	TRBJ1-5	TGTGCCAGCAGTTTTTCGACAGGGGATCAGCCCCAGCATTTT	CASSFSTGDQPQHF
TRBV11-2	many	-	TRBJ2-7	TGTGCCAGCAGCTTACCAGGGGCCCGCGAGCAGTACTTC	CASSLPGAREQYF
TRBV20-1	few	-	TRBJ1-2	TGCAGTGCTAGAGGAAAATCCTTAATGGGGGGCTACACCTTC	CSARGKSLMGGYTF
TRBV6-5	few	-	TRBJ1-5	TGTGCCAGCAGCTCCCGACAGAGCGACCAGCCCCAGCATTTT	CASSSRQSDQPQHF
TRBV6-2/TRBV6-3	-	-	TRBJ1-5	TGTGCCAGCAGTTACACAGGGTCTTATAGCAATCAGCCCCAGCATTTT	CASSYTGSYSNQPQHF
TRBV20-1	few	-	TRBJ2-2	TGCAGTGGGAGACAAACCGGGGAGCTGTTTTTT	CSGRQTGELFF
TRBV28	few	-	TRBJ1-1	TGTGCCAGCAGTTTACCCCAGGGTGTGGACACTGAAGCTTTCTTT	CASSLPQGVDTEAFF
TRBV2	-	TRBD1	TRBJ2-2	TGTGCCAGCTTTCAGGGGGCTCCCGGGGAGCTGTTTTTT	CASFQGAPGELFF
TRBV27	many	-	TRBJ1-4	TGTGCCAGCAGCCAGAGAAATGAAAAACTGTTTTTT	CASSQRNEKLFF
TRBV19	few	-	TRBJ2-3	TGTGCCAGTCGCCGGGACTTCCTAGCAGATACGCAGTATTTT	CASRRDFLADTQYF
TRBV19	many	-	TRBJ1-6	TGTGCCAGTAGCCCCGTCCGGATTCTCTATAATTCACCCCTCCACTTT	CASSPVRILYNSPLHF
TRBV2	-	-	TRBJ1-4	TGTGCCAGTCACGACGTCGGGGTAATTAATGAAAAACTGTTTTTT	CASHDVGVINEKLFF
TRBV15	many	-	TRBJ1-2	TGTGCCACCAGCAGAGATCTCCTGTCATTCCAACGGGGGCGCGACTATGGCTACACCTTC	CATSRDLLSFQRGRDYGYTF
TRBV5-1	many	TRBD2	TRBJ2-3	TGCGCCAGCAGCCCCTACACTAGCGGGGGGGCCGATACGCAGTATTTT	CASSPYTSGGADTQYF
TRBV3-1	many	-	TRBJ1-1	TGTGCCAGCAGCCAAGATCTACGGGGCACTGAAGCTTTCTTT	CASSQDLRGTEAFF
TRBV28	many	TRBD1	TRBJ1-4	TGTGCCAGCAGACGGACTGACAGGGACAATGAAAAACTGTTTTTT	CASRRTDRDNEKLFF
TRBV7-6	many	-	TRBJ1-4	TGTGCCAGCAGCTTGGAGGGGGGAAACGAAAAACTGTTTTTT	CASSLEGGNEKLFF
TRBV7-2	many	-	TRBJ1-1	TGTGCCAGCAGCCCCGACGGATTTGGTGGCACTGAAGCTTTCTTT	CASSPDGFGGTEAFF
TRBV6-6	many	TRBD1	TRBJ1-5	TGTGCCAGCACAAGAGAGAGGGGGCCCAATCAGCCCCAGCATTTT	CASTRERGPNQPQHF
TRBV5-4	-	TRBD1	TRBJ2-3	TGTGCCAGCAGCCCCGAGGGGGCCCGAGCGACAGATACGCAGTATTTT	CASSPEGARATDTQYF
TRBV7-8	-	-	TRBJ2-1	TGTGCCAGCAGCCCCTGGGTGTCCCGGGGAGTAAATGAGCAGTTCTTC	CASSPWVSRGVNEQFF
TRBV7-2	many	-	TRBJ2-3	TGTGCCAGCACCTCCCCGAAGTATTTT	CASTSPKYF
TRBV7-2	many	TRBD2	TRBJ2-1	TGTGCCAGCAGCTTACAGCGGGGATCCTACAATGAGCAGTTCTTC	CASSLQRGSYNEQFF
TRBV7-2	many	TRBD1	TRBJ2-1	TGTGCCAGCGCTCAGAGGGGACAGGGACTATACAATGAGCAGTTCTTC	CASAQRGQGLYNEQFF
TRBV28	many	-	TRBJ1-4	TGTGCCAGCAGTTTTTCTACCGGTGAAAAACTGTTTTTT	CASSFSTGEKLFF
TRBV7-2	many	TRBD2	TRBJ2-5	TGTGCCAGCAGACGCGGGGGGATAGAGACCCAGTACTTC	CASRRGGIETQYF
TRBV11-3	-	-	TRBJ1-1	TGTGCCAGCAGCATCCGGACCAGGGAGACTGAAGCTTTCTTT	CASSIRTRETEAFF
TRBV7-9	many	-	TRBJ1-1	TGTGCCAGCAGGGACTCGGGACAAGTGAACACTGAAGCTTTCTTT	CASRDSGQVNTEAFF
TRBV7-2	many	-	TRBJ2-7	TGTGCCAGCAGCTTAGAGTGGGGGAGCTCCTACGAGCAGTACTTC	CASSLEWGSSYEQYF
TRBV7-2	many	-	TRBJ1-2	TGTGCCAGCAGCCGCGGGGGGGGTGAGGGCTACACCTTC	CASSRGGGEGYTF
TRBV7-2	many	TRBD2	TRBJ2-3	TGTGCCAGCAGCTCCGGCCTAGCGGGGGGAGGTGATACGCAGTATTTT	CASSSGLAGGGDTQYF
TRBV6-8	-	TRBD1	TRBJ1-2	TGTGCCAGCAGCCTCAAACAGGGGGCGCGAGGCTACACCTTC	CASSLKQGARGYTF
TRBV7-9	few	-	TRBJ2-7	TGTGCCAGCGGGGGCAGGTTGGATTACGAGCAGTACTTC	CASGGRLDYEQYF
TRBV24-1	many	-	TRBJ1-4	TGTGCCACCAGCGATAATTCCCCAGGAGGGGAAAAACTGTTTTTT	CATSDNSPGGEKLFF
TRBV7-3	few	TRBD1	TRBJ2-2	TGTGCCAGCAGCTTCACGACAGGGGCTGGGGAGCTGTTTTTT	CASSFTTGAGELFF
TRBV7-9	-	TRBD1	TRBJ1-2	TGTGCCAGCAGCCCAGACGCCGGACAGGGGGCCTATGGCTACACCTTC	CASSPDAGQGAYGYTF
TRBV18	few	TRBD1	TRBJ1-5	TGTGCCAGCTCACCACCGGGAGGGGGCTCTCAGCCCCAGCATTTT	CASSPPGGGSQPQHF
TRBV12-3/TRBV12-4	many	-	TRBJ1-1	TGTGCCAGCAGTTTGAAATCGGCCTGGAACACTGAAGCTTTCTTT	CASSLKSAWNTEAFF
TRBV28	-	-	TRBJ2-1	TGTGCCAGCAGTTTGGGGGGGCCTTCTTACAATGAGCAGTTCTTC	CASSLGGPSYNEQFF
TRBV27	-	TRBD2	TRBJ2-3	TGTGCCAGCAGTTCCTACTGGACTAGCGGGGGTGCAGATACGCAGTATTTT	CASSSYWTSGGADTQYF
TRBV7-2	medium-sized	TRBD1	TRBJ2-5	TGTGCCAGCAGGTCACCGGGACAGCCCTCAAAAGAGACCCAGTACTTC	CASRSPGQPSKETQYF
TRBV7-2	many	-	TRBJ2-7	TGTGCCAGCAGCAAAGAGGGGTGGGCCTACGAGCAGTACTTC	CASSKEGWAYEQYF
TRBV20-1	few	TRBD1	TRBJ1-2	TGCAGTGCTAGTACAGGGGTAGACTATGGCTACACCTTC	CSASTGVDYGYTF
TRBV19	many	-	TRBJ2-3	TGTGCCAGTAGTATAGACCGGCTTGGTGGGGTCACAGATACGCAGTATTTT	CASSIDRLGGVTDTQYF
TRBV19	-	-	TRBJ2-2	TGTGCCACCCTGAGTACGAACACCGGGGAGCTGTTTTTT	CATLSTNTGELFF
TRBV10-3	few	TRBD2	TRBJ2-5	TGTGCCATCAGTCCGACTAGCGGGGGCCTATCACAAGAGACCCAGTACTTC	CAISPTSGGLSQETQYF
TRBV25-1	-	TRBD1	TRBJ1-2	TGTGCCAGAAGTGAATTCTGGACAGGGGCTAACTATGGCTACACCTTC	CARSEFWTGANYGYTF
TRBV5-1	many	-	TRBJ1-1	TGCGCCACCAGTCCCGGGACTAGGGTTGGAACTGAAGCTTTCTTT	CATSPGTRVGTEAFF
TRBV7-2	-	-	TRBJ2-5	TGTGCCAGCAGCTTCGGTAGGGGAGCCGATGAGACCCAGTACTTC	CASSFGRGADETQYF
TRBV29-1	-	-	TRBJ2-6	TGCAGCGTTGCCGGGGAGCTAGGGGACTTAGTTACTGGGGCCAACGTCCTGACTTTC	CSVAGELGDLVTGANVLTF
TRBV7-2	many	TRBD2	TRBJ2-1	TGTGCCAGCAGCCCAGTAGCGGGGTGGTACAATGAGCAGTTCTTC	CASSPVAGWYNEQFF
TRBV20-1	few	-	TRBJ1-5	TGCAGTGCCAGACAGGCTTATAGCAATCAGCCCCAGCATTTT	CSARQAYSNQPQHF
TRBV5-8	few	-	TRBJ2-7	TGTGCCAGCAGCTTGGCAGGAGGGAGACCTCCCTACGAGCAGTACTTC	CASSLAGGRPPYEQYF
TRBV19	-	-	TRBJ2-4	TGTGCCAGTAGTCCGCAGACCGCGAGTGGGTTAAACATTCAGTACTTC	CASSPQTASGLNIQYF
TRBV7-2	many	TRBD1	TRBJ1-4	TGTGCCAGCAGCTTAGTCTATCGGGACAGCCCTAATGAAAAACTGTTTTTT	CASSLVYRDSPNEKLFF
TRBV19	-	-	TRBJ1-1	TGTGCCAGTAGTATCGGACCGGGGGCTGAAGCTTTCTTT	CASSIGPGAEAFF
TRBV20-1	many	TRBD2	TRBJ2-3	TGCAGTGCCCCTAAGCGGGAGGGCCACGATACGCAGTATTTT	CSAPKREGHDTQYF
TRBV7-6	few	-	TRBJ2-7	TGTGCCAGCGTTCTCGGGGGATCCTACGAGCAGTACTTC	CASVLGGSYEQYF